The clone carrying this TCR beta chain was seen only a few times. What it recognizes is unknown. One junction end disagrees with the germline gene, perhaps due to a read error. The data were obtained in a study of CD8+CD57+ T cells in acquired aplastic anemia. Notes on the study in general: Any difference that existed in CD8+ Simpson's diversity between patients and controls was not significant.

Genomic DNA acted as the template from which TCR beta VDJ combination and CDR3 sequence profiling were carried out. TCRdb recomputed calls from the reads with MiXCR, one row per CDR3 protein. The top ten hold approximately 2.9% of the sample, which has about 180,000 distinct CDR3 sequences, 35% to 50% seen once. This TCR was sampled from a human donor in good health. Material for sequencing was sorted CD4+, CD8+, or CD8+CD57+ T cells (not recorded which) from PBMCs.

CDR3: CATCESGRSSGAFF. The CDR3 region has the DNA TGTGCCACCTGTGAGTCCGGGCGATCCAGTGGCGCTTTCTTT. The chain links TRBV24-1 to TRBJ1-1; D ambiguous. CDR3 size: 14 residues. Germline V gene sequence: CDR1 KGHDR, CDR2 SFDVKD.